This T cell receptor (beta chain) was obtained from a study of identical twins. Per the germline V gene, CDR1 is SQVTM and CDR2 is ANQGSEA. Trimming left V 1 base short and J 4 bases short, with 10 bases between. This CDR3 has 13 residues. TCRdb used MiXCR to reprocess the 5' RACE reads, holding one entry per CDR3 protein. Counted here are hundreds of thousands of distinct CDR3 sequences, about 20% occurring once; the ten biggest clones make up 4% to 5.5%. The data also belong to a second study, concerning T cells expressing NK-cell markers. From that paper: Researchers report these clonotypes also headed the CD3+CD56-NKG2C+ fraction in several donors.

Sequencing input: PBMCs. The TCR originated in a woman under 30 in good health. V is TRBV29-1 and J is TRBJ2-5; D assignment may be TRBD1 or TRBD2 (5 bases each). CDR3 in amino acids: CSVEAGQAETQYF. CDR3 nucleotides: TGCAGCGTTGAAGCGGGGCAGGCAGAGACCCAGTACTTC.